The 13 T cell receptor beta chains below come from one sample, sequenced in a study of cytomegalovirus exposure and HLA in healthy donors. PCR amplification relied on 60 Vbeta primers (plus 13 Jbeta primers). Libraries were prepared by immunoSEQ multiplex PCR; TCRdb keeps only in-frame clonotypes and omits some of them. The repertoire holds 100,000 to 150,000 clones, with 75% to 85% as singletons. The source material was PBMCs. The source of these receptors is a woman between 50 and 59 years old in good health and CMV-seropositive.

The CDR3 spells CASSQTGQGSGELFF. The CDR3 DNA follows: TGTGCCAGCAGCCAAACGGGACAGGGATCCGGGGAGCTGTTTTTT. V and J are TRBV4-2 and TRBJ2-2; 9 bases line up with TRBD1. The CDR3 contains 15 residues. Per germline, CDR1 LGHNA and CDR2 YNFKEQ. Trimming cost V 2 bases and J 6 bases; bases outside gene matches: 4.

V usage is TRBV9 and J usage is TRBJ2-2, with D tentatively TRBD2 (6 bases). The V end was cut by 3 bases, the J end by 4 bases, with 16 bases between. This CDR3 spans 16 amino acids. Looked up from germline, CDR1 is SGDLS and CDR2 is YYNGEE. The chain's CDR3 is CASSAGLWGGTGELFF. CDR3 DNA sequence: TGTGCCAGCAGCGCGGGACTTTGGGGAGGCACCGGGGAGCTGTTTTTT.

This clone was recorded only once. The chain is built from TRBV6-1 and TRBJ1-2; D may be TRBD1 (5 bases). The germline gives CDR1 MNHNS, CDR2 SASEGT. The V end lost 3 bases, the J end lost 4 bases, and 12 bases lay between the germline ends. The CDR3 length is 14 residues. CDR3 DNA: TGTGCCAGCAGTGAGGGGGGGGATCGCTATGGCTACACCTTC. Translated: CASSEGGDRYGYTF.

The chain is built from TRBV13 and TRBJ2-3; D may be TRBD1 (6 bases). The CDR3 is 14 residues long. The V gene's germline CDR1 is PRHDT and CDR2 FYEKMQ (reference sequence). The germline V and J ends were trimmed by 6 bases and 4 bases, with 14 bases remaining between them. The CDR3: CASRFQGGADTQYF. CDR3 nucleotide sequence: TGTGCCAGCAGGTTTCAAGGGGGAGCAGATACGCAGTATTTT.

J is TRBJ2-4 and V is TRBV6-1; the D gene is possibly TRBD1 (6 bases). The CDR3 runs to 14 residues. V was shortened by 2 bases and J by 7 bases, with 12 bases between the two germline ends. Germline V gene sequence: CDR1 MNHNS, CDR2 SASEGT. The CDR3 reads CASSESGGVNIQYF. The DNA of the CDR3 is TGTGCCAGCAGTGAAAGTGGGGGCGTTAACATTCAGTACTTC.

Only one count was recorded for this clone. V usage is TRBV4-2 and J usage is TRBJ2-3, with 16 bases that match TRBD2. Germline lookup yields CDR1 LGHNA and CDR2 YNFKEQ. The CDR3 has 21 amino acids. Trimming took 0 bases from V and 1 from J; bases not matched to a gene: 10. The CDR3 DNA reads TGTGCCAGCAGCCAAGAGATAGGAGGGACTAGCGGGGGGGCTCGCACAGATACGCAGTATTTT. Amino acid sequence: CASSQEIGGTSGGARTDTQYF.

This clone was counted a few times. The chain combines TRBV5-4 with TRBJ1-1, with 7 positions matching TRBD1. The V gene end was trimmed by 2 bases and the J gene end by 11 bases; junction bases not matched to a gene: 9. In germline, CDR1 is SGHNT, CDR2 YYREEE (reference sequence). This CDR3 region has 13 residues. In DNA form, the CDR3 reads TGTGCCAGCAGCTTAGGGGGCCTAGGGGAGGCTTTCTTT. It is translated as CASSLGGLGEAFF.

The CDR3 protein is CAWSPIMTEAFF. CDR3 in DNA: TGTGCCTGGAGCCCTATAATGACTGAAGCTTTCTTT. The chain uses TRBV30 and TRBJ1-1; no definite D call. Trimming shortened V by 3 bases and J by 5 bases, and 10 bases separated the two germline ends. Germline V CDR1 and CDR2: GTSNPN, SVGIG (reference sequence). This CDR3 is built from 12 residues.

The rearrangement joins TRBV4-3 to TRBJ1-2; 9 bases line up with TRBD1. CDR1 is LGHNA and CDR2 is YSLEER in the germline V gene. The junction had 6 bases not matched to a gene; V was cut back by 3 bases and J by 4 bases. This CDR3 is built from 15 residues. The CDR3 DNA sequence: TGCGCCAGCAGCCACAGAGGACAGGGGCGCTATGGCTACACCTTC. The encoded protein is CASSHRGQGRYGYTF.

This sequence joins TRBV7-8 and TRBJ1-6; 8 nucleotides agree with TRBD1. From germline, CDR1 is SGHVS and CDR2 FQNEAQ. After removal of 3 bases from V and 5 bases from J, the junction contained 3 bases not matched to a gene. The CDR3 covers 15 residues. The CDR3 DNA follows: TGTGCCAGCAGCTTCAACAGGGGGAATAATTCACCCCTCCACTTT. Its translation is CASSFNRGNNSPLHF. The complete variable domain, with remaining parts taken from reference TRBV7-8 and TRBJ1-6, reads GAGVSQSPRYKVAKRGQDVALRCDPISGHVSLFWYQQALGQGPEFLTYFQNEAQLDKSGLPSDRFFAERPEGSVSTLKIQRTQQEDSAVYLCASSFNRGNNSPLHFGNGTRLTVT.

V is TRBV5-1 and J is TRBJ2-3; D is perhaps TRBD2 (6 bases). The germline gives CDR1 SGHRS, CDR2 YFSETQ. Trimming removed 2 bases from V and 6 bases from J, with 19 bases in between. This CDR3 spans 16 amino acids. The CDR3 DNA sequence: TGCGCCAGCAGCTTCGGGGGAACCCCTTCGGAGGATACGCAGTATTTT. This gives the protein CASSFGGTPSEDTQYF. Using reference TRBV5-1 and TRBJ2-3 for the parts outside the CDR3, the full variable domain is KAGVTQTPRYLIKTRGQQVTLSCSPISGHRSVSWYQQTPGQGLQFLFEYFSETQRNKGNFPGRFSGRQFSNSRSEMNVSTLELGDSALYLCASSFGGTPSEDTQYFGPGTRLTVL.

The chain uses TRBV7-3 and TRBJ2-3; 8 bases match TRBD2. The length of the CDR3 is 16 residues. Trimming at V came to 1 base and at J to 6 bases, leaving 9 bases not matched to a gene. The germline V gene encodes CDR1 SGHTA and CDR2 FQGTGA. The CDR3 loop reads CASSLKPGGAYDTQYF. The CDR3 DNA reads as TGTGCCAGCAGCTTAAAGCCGGGAGGGGCATATGATACGCAGTATTTT.

This clone was seen a few times. The rearrangement uses TRBV4-2 and TRBJ1-2; D is ambiguous. The CDR3 has 16 amino acids. CDR1 LGHNA and CDR2 YNFKEQ come from the germline V gene. V gave up 4 bases and J gave up 2 bases, with 17 bases separating them. This CDR3 is CASSPQAIIRNYGYTF. As DNA, the CDR3 is TGTGCCAGCAGCCCCCAAGCTATTATAAGAAACTATGGCTACACCTTC.